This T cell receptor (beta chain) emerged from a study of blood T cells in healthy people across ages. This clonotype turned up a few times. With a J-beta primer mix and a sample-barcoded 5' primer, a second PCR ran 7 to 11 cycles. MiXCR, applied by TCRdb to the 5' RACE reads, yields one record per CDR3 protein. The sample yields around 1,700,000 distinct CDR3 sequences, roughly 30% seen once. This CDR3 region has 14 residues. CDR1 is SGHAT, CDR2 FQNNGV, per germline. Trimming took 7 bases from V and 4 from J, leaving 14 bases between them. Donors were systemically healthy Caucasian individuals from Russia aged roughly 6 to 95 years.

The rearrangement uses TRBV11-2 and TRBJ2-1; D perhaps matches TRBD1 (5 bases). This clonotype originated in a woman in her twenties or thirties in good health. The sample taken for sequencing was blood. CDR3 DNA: TGTGCCAGCACCGAGTCCAGGGATTACAATGAGCAGTTCTTC. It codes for CASTESRDYNEQFF.